Listed here are 19 T cell receptor beta chains from one sample, sequenced in a study of T cell responses to AZD1222 COVID-19 vaccine (dated by TCRdb to 2020 to 2022). Library preparation employed the immunoSEQ multiplex PCR assay. TCRdb's version of the immuneACCESS table is confined to in-frame rearrangements and falls short of the full clone set. An unresolved V gene accounts for under half of the shortfall where checked; the remainder is of unknown origin. For this sample the table gives 150,000 to 200,000 clones, of which approximately 87% were detected only once. Less than 3% of the sample is held by the ten biggest clonotypes. Sample time point, as interpreted from the label and publication: baseline before first vaccination. Read against the paper, the sample's treatment or condition label means: meningococcal conjugate vaccine given as trial control. The sequencing here drew on peripheral blood, taken on day 0 of MenACWY control vaccination. Receptor source: an adult in good health.

This chain connects TRBV11-1 to TRBJ2-7; weak D call: TRBD2 (5 bases). CDR3 length: 13 amino acids. Trimming removed 5 bases from V and 7 bases from J, with 15 bases in between. Germline CDR1 is SGHAT and CDR2 is FQDESV (reference sequence). The CDR3 is CASSPASTGEQYF. The CDR3 DNA is TGTGCCAGCAGCCCAGCTTCCACGGGGGAGCAGTACTTC.

The chain is built from TRBV19 and TRBJ2-3, with D unresolved. The CDR3 contains 14 residues. CDR1 LNHDA and CDR2 SQIVND come from the germline V gene (reference sequence). With 7 bases removed from V and 0 bases from J, the gap between germline ends came to 11 bases. The CDR3 region is CASTRTVSTDTQYF. The CDR3 region has the DNA TGTGCCAGTACCCGGACGGTGAGCACAGATACGCAGTATTTT.

This rearrangement joins TRBV4-3 to TRBJ2-1, with 13 bases fitting TRBD2. Per the germline V gene, CDR1 is LGHNA and CDR2 is YSLEER. V shed 4 bases, J shed 1 base, and the junction held 7 bases outside the gene matches. This CDR3 region has 18 residues. CDR3 sequence: CASSPGTSGAVSYNEQFF. The CDR3 DNA reads TGCGCCAGCAGCCCCGGGACTAGCGGGGCCGTTTCCTACAATGAGCAGTTCTTC.

The chain has TRBV15 and TRBJ2-7, with 9 bases identical to TRBD2. Germline V lookup: CDR1 LNHNV, CDR2 YYDKDF (reference sequence). The V and J ends lost 0 bases and 1 base, in that order; junction bases with no gene match: 4. The CDR3 spans 16 residues. The CDR3 DNA follows: TGTGCCACCAGCAGAGAATTAAGCGGGAGGTCCTACGAGCAGTACTTC. Translating gives CATSRELSGRSYEQYF.

The chain uses TRBV15 and TRBJ1-3; D unclear. The V end lost 0 bases, the J end lost 2 bases, and 8 bases lay between the germline ends. Germline V gene sequence: CDR1 LNHNV, CDR2 YYDKDF (reference sequence). The CDR3 contains 15 residues. The CDR3 protein is CATSREPGTGNTIYF. The CDR3 DNA follows: TGTGCCACCAGCAGAGAACCGGGGACTGGAAACACCATATATTTT.

In this sample, this clone turned up once. The V gene is TRBV6-5, the J gene TRBJ2-1; 12 bases agree with TRBD1. V lost 7 bases to trimming and J lost 5 bases; unmatched junction nucleotides: 6. The CDR3 covers 15 residues. Germline loops: CDR1 MNHEY, CDR2 SVGAGI. CDR3 in amino acids: CASNPGQGAHNEQFF. DNA of the CDR3: TGTGCCAGCAATCCGGGACAGGGGGCCCACAATGAGCAGTTCTTC.

As for this clone: Additional DNA sequences in this sample encode the identical CDR3. CDR3 sequence reads: CASSYSGYPNYGYTF. The CDR3 bases are TGTGCCAGCAGTTACTCCGGTTATCCGAACTATGGCTACACCTTC. The V gene is TRBV6-5, the J gene TRBJ1-2; no reliable D call. V gave up 0 bases and J gave up 2 bases, with 10 bases separating them. Looked up from germline, CDR1 is MNHEY and CDR2 is SVGAGI. The CDR3 consists of 15 residues.

The count of this clone is one. V and J are TRBV28 and TRBJ1-2; weak D call: TRBD1 (6 bases). CDR3 length: 16 residues. The germline V gene has CDR1 MDHEN and CDR2 SYDVKM. The germline V and J ends were trimmed by 8 bases and 2 bases, with 21 bases remaining between them. DNA of the CDR3: TGTGCCAGCCTACGGGACACAACCATGGGGAACTATGGCTACACCTTC. Residues: CASLRDTTMGNYGYTF.

V gene TRBV19 combines with J gene TRBJ2-4; D remains ambiguous. The CDR3 spans 17 residues. Germline CDR1 LNHDA, CDR2 SQIVND (reference sequence). The V and J ends lost 5 bases and 0 bases respectively, with 17 bases between them. The CDR3 nucleotides read TGTGCCAGTAGTCCGGGCCCCGGGCTTCTAGCCAAAAACATTCAGTACTTC. The encoded protein is CASSPGPGLLAKNIQYF.

The chain employs TRBV2 and TRBJ2-5; D remains ambiguous. The CDR3 loop spans 14 amino acids. Deletions cut 5 bases from V and 0 bases from J, with 10 bases between. Germline lookup yields CDR1 SNHLY and CDR2 FYNNEI. The DNA for the CDR3 is TGTGCCAGCAGTAAGTGGCGGTACCAAGAGACCCAGTACTTC. Amino acids: CASSKWRYQETQYF.

This chain links TRBV28 with TRBJ1-1; the match to TRBD1 covers 8 bases. The CDR3 runs 16 residues. Germline CDR1 and CDR2: MDHEN and SYDVKM. V shed 6 bases, J shed 4 bases, and the junction held 13 bases outside the gene matches. The CDR3 DNA reads as TGTGCCAGCAGACGCTTTCAGGGGGCGACAGGCACTGAAGCTTTCTTT. Translated: CASRRFQGATGTEAFF. Drawing the rest from reference TRBV28 and TRBJ1-1, the complete variable domain is DVKVTQSSRYLVKRTGEKVFLECVQDMDHENMFWYRQDPGLGLRLIYFSYDVKMKEKGDIPEGYSVSREKKERFSLILESASTNQTSMYLCASRRFQGATGTEAFFGQGTRLTVV.

The DNA for the CDR3 is TGTGCCAGCAGCCAAGCGGACGAGCAGTACTTC. This gives the protein CASSQADEQYF. The chain has TRBV14 and TRBJ2-7; D uncertain. V gave up 1 base and J gave up 5 bases, with 3 bases separating them. The CDR3 length is 11 residues. In germline, CDR1 is SGHDN, CDR2 FVKESK.

This chain uses TRBV2 with TRBJ2-7; tentative D call: TRBD1 (5 bases). Germline V gene lookup returns CDR1 SNHLY and CDR2 FYNNEI. CDR3 length: 12 residues. The V gene lost 11 bases and the J gene lost 2 bases, with 13 bases spanning the gap. The CDR3 sequence: CALGVGPYEQYF. As DNA, the CDR3 is TGTGCCCTTGGGGTGGGGCCCTACGAGCAGTACTTC.

V usage is TRBV5-1 and J usage is TRBJ2-1; 10 bases are a match to TRBD1. The ends lost 4 bases at V and 8 bases at J; junction bases unmatched: 9. The germline CDR1 and CDR2 sequences are SGHRS and YFSETQ. This CDR3 contains 15 residues. The CDR3 is CASSTGDRGGDEQFF. As DNA, the CDR3 is TGCGCCAGCAGCACCGGGGACAGGGGTGGCGATGAGCAGTTCTTC. The variable domain in full, with the rest retrieved from reference TRBV5-1 and TRBJ2-1, is KAGVTQTPRYLIKTRGQQVTLSCSPISGHRSVSWYQQTPGQGLQFLFEYFSETQRNKGNFPGRFSGRQFSNSRSEMNVSTLELGDSALYLCASSTGDRGGDEQFFGPGTRLTVL.

The chain joins TRBV27 to TRBJ2-1; 8 bases are shared with TRBD1. V lost 4 bases and J lost 2; bases outside the gene matches: 16. The CDR3 covers 19 residues. Per the germline V gene, CDR1 is MNHEY and CDR2 is SMNVEV (reference sequence). This CDR3 is CASSSREQPGQEAYNEQFF. The CDR3 DNA follows: TGTGCCAGCAGTTCTCGCGAACAGCCGGGACAGGAAGCCTACAATGAGCAGTTCTTC.

A single count supports this clone. This rearrangement joins TRBV6-5 to TRBJ1-3; D uncertain. CDR1 and CDR2 (germline): MNHEY, SVGAGI. Trimming removed 6 bases from V and 1 base from J, with 10 bases in between. The CDR3 loop spans 14 amino acids. Here the CDR3 reads CASRLTQSGNTIYF. CDR3 DNA sequence: TGTGCCAGCAGGCTTACCCAATCTGGAAACACCATATATTTT.

This clone was seen only once. V is TRBV12-3 or TRBV12-4 and J is TRBJ1-6; D call uncertain. The CDR3 has 13 residues. Trimming pared 6 bases from V and 7 bases from J, leaving 10 bases between. CDR3 sequence (DNA): TGTGCCAGCAGGCCTCGTCGGAATTCACCCCTCCACTTT. It encodes CASRPRRNSPLHF.

V is TRBV27 and J is TRBJ1-6; weak D call: TRBD1 (5 bases). Trimming removed 7 bases from V and 7 bases from J, with 11 bases in between. Germline CDR1 MNHEY, CDR2 SMNVEV (reference sequence). CDR3 length: 13 amino acids. The CDR3, as DNA: TGTGCCAGCACTACAGGATTAAATTCACCCCTCCACTTT. Protein: CASTTGLNSPLHF.

This chain connects TRBV18 to TRBJ2-1; the D is unclear. The CDR3 runs 13 residues. CDR1 and CDR2 (germline): KGHSH, LQKENI. Trimming took off 3 bases at V and 6 bases at J, with 9 bases between the two ends. The DNA of the CDR3 is TGTGCCAGCTCACCCCTAGGGATCAATGAGCAGTTCTTC. This codes for CASSPLGINEQFF.